Listed below are T cell receptor beta chains from one sample, sequenced in a study of blood T cell repertoires in COVID-19. Produced via immunoSEQ multiplex PCR; TCRdb's table is partial and in-frame only. The table lists roughly 100,000 clones, about 76% of them singletons. Sequencing was performed on peripheral blood. These receptors originate from a man older than 75 with acute or convalescent COVID-19. Each CDR3 is given with its conserved first and last residue. D genes are given only for firm matches. Expanded clones get a size class; other rows say once, few or many, or leave the size out.

TRBV21-1	NA	NA	TRBJ2-7	CASSKDGEPYEQYF	TGTGCCAGCAGCAAAGATGGGGAGCCCTACGAGCAGTACTTC
TRBV15	NA	NA	TRBJ1-5	CATSRDRGNQPQHF	TGTGCCACCAGCAGAGACAGGGGCAATCAGCCCCAGCATTTT
TRBV5-1	TRBD1	NA	TRBJ2-5	CASSLLTGTETQYF	TGCGCCAGCAGCTTACTGACAGGGACGGAGACCCAGTACTTC
TRBV7-3	TRBD1	NA	TRBJ1-6	CASSWTGNAYNSPLHF	TGTGCCAGCAGCTGGACAGGGAACGCCTATAATTCACCCCTCCACTTT
TRBV6-4	NA	NA	TRBJ2-6	CASSAGLYSGANVLTF	TGTGCCAGCAGTGCAGGATTGTACTCTGGGGCCAACGTCCTGACTTTC
TRBV19	TRBD1	NA	TRBJ1-6	CASKETGGGNSPLHF	TGTGCCAGTAAAGAGACAGGGGGCGGCAATTCACCCCTCCACTTT
TRBV12-3/TRBV12-4	NA	NA	TRBJ1-6	CASSTTENSPLHF	TGTGCCAGCAGCACAACGGAGAATTCACCCCTCCACTTT
TRBV25-1	NA	NA	TRBJ1-4	CASREDDRFNEKLFF	TGTGCCAGCAGGGAAGACGACAGGTTCAATGAAAAACTGTTTTTT
TRBV5-1	TRBD1	NA	TRBJ2-5	CASSLGQGWETQYF	TGCGCCAGCAGCTTGGGACAGGGGTGGGAGACCCAGTACTTC
TRBV7-2	NA	few	TRBJ1-2	CASSSGQGYGYTF	TGTGCCAGCAGCTCAGGGCAGGGATATGGCTACACCTTC
TRBV29-1	TRBD1	NA	TRBJ1-2	CSVQPQGYGYTF	TGCAGCGTCCAACCACAGGGGTATGGCTACACCTTC
TRBV28	TRBD2	NA	TRBJ2-1	CASSLRLAGYNEQFF	TGTGCCAGCAGTCTCCGACTAGCGGGCTACAATGAGCAGTTCTTC
TRBV25-1	NA	many	TRBJ2-5	CASSDQGRETQYF	TGTGCCAGCAGTGACCAGGGAAGAGAGACCCAGTACTTC
TRBV2	NA	NA	TRBJ1-4	CASSEENRQNEKLFF	TGTGCCAGCAGTGAGGAAAACAGACAAAATGAAAAACTGTTTTTT
TRBV11-2	TRBD2	NA	TRBJ2-3	CASSLAGGSTDTQYF	TGTGCCAGCAGCTTAGCGGGAGGGAGCACAGATACGCAGTATTTT
TRBV24-1	TRBD2	NA	TRBJ2-1	CATSDSGLAGYNEQFF	TGTGCCACCAGTGATTCGGGACTAGCGGGCTACAATGAGCAGTTCTTC
TRBV27	TRBD2	NA	TRBJ2-7	CASSLGSGRAAEQYF	TGTGCCAGCAGTTTAGGCAGCGGGAGGGCAGCCGAGCAGTACTTC
TRBV5-5	NA	NA	TRBJ1-4	CASSLESGSEAEKLFF	TGTGCCAGCAGCTTGGAGTCAGGGTCTGAGGCTGAAAAACTGTTTTTT
TRBV7-3	NA	NA	TRBJ1-1	CASSLSPRLNTEAFF	TGTGCCAGCAGCTTAAGTCCGCGGTTGAACACTGAAGCTTTCTTT
TRBV11-2	TRBD1	once	TRBJ2-7	CASSSPLGTGRIEQYF	TGTGCCAGCAGCTCCCCCTTGGGGACAGGGAGGATCGAGCAGTACTTC
TRBV6-5	NA	few	TRBJ1-1	CASSYSRSVSTEAFF	TGTGCCAGCAGTTACTCGAGATCGGTGAGCACTGAAGCTTTCTTT
TRBV18	TRBD2	few	TRBJ2-2	CASSPMPGAGVLTGELFF	TGTGCCAGCTCACCTATGCCGGGAGCGGGAGTTCTCACCGGGGAGCTGTTTTTT
TRBV27	NA	NA	TRBJ1-4	CASSYGRTVLNEKLFF	TGTGCCAGCAGTTACGGGAGGACAGTTCTTAATGAAAAACTGTTTTTT
TRBV6-5	TRBD2	NA	TRBJ2-7	CASSREREGTYEQYF	TGTGCCAGCAGTCGTGAGCGGGAGGGAACCTACGAGCAGTACTTC
TRBV2	TRBD1	NA	TRBJ2-7	CASTRTGGGEQYF	TGTGCCAGCACCAGGACAGGAGGCGGCGAGCAGTACTTC
TRBV5-4	TRBD1	NA	TRBJ1-1	CASSTGQGMNTEAFF	TGTGCCAGCAGCACGGGACAGGGGATGAACACTGAAGCTTTCTTT
TRBV7-9	TRBD1	NA	TRBJ2-7	CASSTPQGVGSYEQYF	TGTGCCAGCAGCACCCCACAGGGGGTAGGGTCCTACGAGCAGTACTTC
TRBV5-1	TRBD2	NA	TRBJ2-7	CASSLVVAGVGEQYF	TGCGCCAGCAGCTTGGTCGTAGCGGGAGTAGGTGAGCAGTACTTC
TRBV18	TRBD1	NA	TRBJ1-1	CASSLRQGGTEAFF	TGTGCCAGCTCACTGCGACAGGGAGGTACTGAAGCTTTCTTT